The rows below give T cell receptor beta chains drawn from one sample of a study of CXCR3-negative and CXCR3-positive naive CD8 T cells. TCRdb re-called the 5' RACE reads and shows each CDR3 protein once, DNA omitted. The data show under 150,000 distinct CDR3 sequences, and the top ten clones hold roughly 0.6%. The source material was naive CXCR3+ CD8+ T cells from blood. The receptor set was obtained from a human donor in good health. Some clones in this sample may be carry-over from other donors' samples. Each CDR3 is given with its conserved first and last residue. The order of the fields is J gene, V gene, CDR3 protein.

TRBJ2-1,TRBV4-3,CASSQGLAGAYNEQFF
TRBJ2-1,TRBV7-8,CASSLEDRSGEQFF
TRBJ1-1,TRBV11-3,CASSLGRQGDGTEAFF
TRBJ1-6,TRBV4-1,CASSQATGKERSSPLHF
TRBJ2-1,TRBV27,CASSLVGAGNEQFF
TRBJ1-2,TRBV12-3/TRBV12-4,CASSPLEYGYTF
TRBJ2-3,TRBV7-2,CASRMFSGGVSTDTQYF
TRBJ2-3,TRBV7-6,CASSSRGVTDTQYF
TRBJ2-7,TRBV5-1,CASSLTSGSYEQYF
TRBJ2-1,TRBV7-3,CASRVDYPTSGEQFF
TRBJ2-1,TRBV5-1,CASSPGLDYNEQFF
TRBJ2-1,TRBV15,CATSRDGGRVNEQFF
TRBJ1-1,TRBV11-3,CASSAYGANTEAFF
TRBJ1-1,TRBV5-4,CASSSPGQGAYTEAFF
TRBJ2-1,TRBV29-1,CSVGWDRPEQFF
TRBJ2-2,TRBV27,CASRPGLGTGELFF
TRBJ2-1,TRBV5-1,CASSLRQGLTDNEQFF
TRBJ2-2,TRBV14,CASSPLGAGELFF
TRBJ2-3,TRBV7-2,CASSPPPKAGASTDTQYF
TRBJ2-7,TRBV7-9,CASATIYEQYF
TRBJ2-7,TRBV7-3,CASSLFASGLNSYEQYF
TRBJ2-6,TRBV7-9,CASRVGANVLTF
TRBJ2-1,TRBV9,CASSVSGTGSYNEQFF
TRBJ2-1,TRBV29-1,CSVPEHYNEQFF
TRBJ1-5,TRBV6-6,CASSGSRGPGQPQHF
TRBJ1-1,TRBV7-9,CASSLGQGARTEAFF
TRBJ2-7,TRBV28,CASSSIDRVSEQYF
TRBJ1-1,TRBV12-3/TRBV12-4,CASSLALPNTEAFF
TRBJ2-3,TRBV14,CASSQDRTSYTDTQYF
TRBJ1-2,TRBV19,CASTLSGQGAANYGYTF